This entry features one T cell receptor (beta chain) sequence. This clonotype was seen many times. Its antigen specificity is not known. One base away there is no much larger clone; base qualities are not given. This entry is derived from a study of T-cell reconstitution after alpha-beta-depleted transplantation in children (dated by TCRdb to between 2015 and 2016). Turning to the overall study: T-cell immune reconstitution after TCRalphabeta/CD19-depleted allogeneic hematopoietic cell transplantation in children was quantitatively tracked in the study by means of TCR repertoire profiling.

The method behind the library was PCR. Sequencing took place on an Illumina HiSeq 2500. TCR library preparation used molecular barcoding, with unique molecular identifiers applied to normalize quantification of the TCRbeta repertoire. Through fastp at Q25 and MiXCR, TCRdb rebuilt clones from the public reads, retaining in-frame beta chains. Duplicate CDR3 protein sequences are folded into a single record with the most common DNA and genes. For this sample the table gives 440,000 or so distinct CDR3 sequences, of which roughly a tenth were detected only once. The top ten constitute nearly 5.5% of the sample. V sheds 4 bases and J sheds 4 bases, leaving 8 bases between their ends. In the germline V gene, CDR1 corresponds to SQVTM and CDR2 to ANQGSEA. The CDR3 goes from the cysteine to the phenylalanine over 12 residues. The only DNA kept is the CDR3, 36 bases in frame from the first base.

The chain is assembled from TRBV29-1 and TRBJ1-3; the D gene is perhaps TRBD1, on 5 matching bases. This TCR was sampled from a human donor who donated a stem cell graft to a child with acute myeloid leukemia. The source material was PBMCs from the stem cell graft donor, sampled from the stem cell graft. The DNA sequence is TGCAGCGTTGCAGGGATAGGAAACACCATATATTTT. This encodes CSVAGIGNTIYF.